This TCR beta chain was recovered during a study of CD8+ T cells in alopecia areata. Study conclusions and caveats: Among the cells sequenced in scalp samples are also the resident alphabeta T cells of normal skin. Mice showed clearer TCR sharing than patients did, a gap that was possibly HLA-related. Compared with normal scalp, lesional scalp had higher clonality and more expanded CD8+ clones.

Reverse transcribed after extraction, RNA yielded cDNA as the sequencing template. Sequencing was performed with immunoSEQ multiplex PCR; in TCRdb, only in-frame clones are kept and a portion is missing. The data contain roughly 150,000 clones, 55% of them singletons. This clone was counted only a few times. The antigen is unknown. The germline V gene encodes CDR1 SQVTM and CDR2 ANQGSEA. CDR3 size: 15 residues. V lost 2 bases and J 4 bases, leaving 17 bases between the germline ends. Investigators sorted PBMCs to obtain both CD4+ and CD8+ T cells. The TCR was taken from a human donor in good health. The V call is TRBV29-1, the J call TRBJ2-5; unclear D gene. Sequenced: CD4+ T cells sorted from blood. The CDR3 DNA sequence: TGCAGCGTTGAACATAGACGGACCGACACAGAGACCCAGTACTTC. Translating gives CSVEHRRTDTETQYF.